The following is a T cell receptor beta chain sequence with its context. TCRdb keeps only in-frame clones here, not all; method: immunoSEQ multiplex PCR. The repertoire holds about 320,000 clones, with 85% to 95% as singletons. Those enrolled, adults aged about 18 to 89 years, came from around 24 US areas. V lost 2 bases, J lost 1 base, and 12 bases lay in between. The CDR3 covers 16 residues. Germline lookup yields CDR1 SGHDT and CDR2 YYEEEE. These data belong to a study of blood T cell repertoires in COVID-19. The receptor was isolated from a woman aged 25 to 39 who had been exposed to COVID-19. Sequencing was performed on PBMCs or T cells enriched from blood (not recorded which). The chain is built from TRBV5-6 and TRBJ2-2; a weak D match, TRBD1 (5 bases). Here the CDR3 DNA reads TGTGCCAGCAGCTTTGGGATTCAGGGGAACACCGGGGAGCTGTTTTTT. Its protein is CASSFGIQGNTGELFF.